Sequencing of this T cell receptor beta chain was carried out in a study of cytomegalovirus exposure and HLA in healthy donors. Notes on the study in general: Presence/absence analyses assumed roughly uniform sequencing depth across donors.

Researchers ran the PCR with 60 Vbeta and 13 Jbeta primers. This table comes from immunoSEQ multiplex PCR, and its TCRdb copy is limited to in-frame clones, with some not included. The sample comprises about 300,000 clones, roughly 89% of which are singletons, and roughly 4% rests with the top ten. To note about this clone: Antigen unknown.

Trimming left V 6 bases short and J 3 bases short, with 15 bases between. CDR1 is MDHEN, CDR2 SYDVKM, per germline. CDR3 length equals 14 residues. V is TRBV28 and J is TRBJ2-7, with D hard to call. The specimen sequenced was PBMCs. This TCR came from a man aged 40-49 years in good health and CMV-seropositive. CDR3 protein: CASSPEQLGYEQYF. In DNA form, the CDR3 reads TGTGCCAGCAGCCCTGAACAGCTGGGCTACGAGCAGTACTTC. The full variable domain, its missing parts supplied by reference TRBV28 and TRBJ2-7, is DVKVTQSSRYLVKRTGEKVFLECVQDMDHENMFWYRQDPGLGLRLIYFSYDVKMKEKGDIPEGYSVSREKKERFSLILESASTNQTSMYLCASSPEQLGYEQYFGPGTRLTVT.